Described below is a single T cell receptor (beta chain) sequence and its context. This clonotype was seen a single time. The antigen it binds to is not known. Per-nucleotide qualities are absent, and no much larger clonotype sits a single base away. The data stem from a study of blood T cells in healthy people across ages (dated by TCRdb to between 2015 and 2016). Study-wide context: Template switching captured roughly one uniquely barcoded TCR beta cDNA molecule per two T cells in model experiments. The donors were split into four age groups: young (average about 16 years), middle-aged (more than 35), aged (62) and long-lived (approximately 80). The study analyzed two additional independent replicas of 1 million unique cDNA reads from the same blood draw for two donors, one aged 18 to 30 and one aged 80 or older. Age-related changes in TCR beta repertoire diversity were measured in the study by deep sequencing normalized with unique cDNA molecular identifiers. To avoid experimental bias, donors of different ages were randomly spread across the sequencing lanes. General conclusions and limits of the study: Bulk unsorted PBMC profiling prevented conclusive comparison of naive and antigen-experienced compartments. Total diversity estimates from one million sequenced T cells were considered lower bounds and underestimates. Donor CMV infection status was unknown, potentially confounding age-related changes in expanded clonotypes. A strong correlation was found between observed TCR beta diversity and the percentage of naive T cells measured by flow cytometry. As age increased, observed TCR beta diversity per million T cells dropped in a roughly linear way, and a significant reduction was already evident by age about 40. Compared with the aged group, the long-lived group had more naive CD4+ T cells, fewer expanded clones and increased TCR diversity, suggesting age selection.

The CDR3 starts with the cysteine, ends with the phenylalanine, and has 15 residues. Only the CDR3 part of the read is kept: 45 bases, read in frame from the first base. V is clipped by 3 bases and J by 3 bases, and the sequence between their germline boundaries is 14 bases long. The CDR1 and CDR2 encoded by the germline V gene (reference sequence) are SEHNR and FQNEAQ. The protocol used for the library was 5' RACE. The listed sequencing device is Illumina HiSeq 2500. A second PCR of about 6 to 12 cycles was performed with a sample-barcoded 5' primer and a J-beta primer mix. A template-switch 5' adaptor carrying 12 random nucleotides introduced a unique molecular identifier onto each TCR beta cDNA molecule. At least 2.5 million CDR3-containing paired-end reads were obtained from each sample. The Mint cDNA synthesis kit, primed by a TRBC-specific oligonucleotide, was used to synthesize first-strand cDNA from all RNA. All cDNA was treated with uracil-DNA glycosylase and then went through a first 18-cycle PCR with the universal primers M1SS and BC2_uni_R. The authors' analysis ran thus. Normalization of each sample was performed by random selection of 1 million high-quality reads, each carrying a distinct molecular identifier. Reads with shared molecular identifiers were discarded instead of being binned into consensus sequences. MiTCR, run with a Q25 quality threshold and the strictest error-elimination algorithm, handled CDR3 identification, clonotype clustering and error correction. Lower-bound total TCR beta diversity was estimated with a nonparametric unseen species model using Euler transformation. TCRdb reprocessing: public reads trimmed at Q25 with fastp, clones called with MiXCR, in-frame beta chains kept. For every CDR3 protein sequence, its rows merge into one entry that carries the most common genes and DNA. For this entry, the V and J calls and clone size follow TCRdb and not the study's own pipeline. The sample contains 1,500,000 or so distinct CDR3 sequences, roughly 64% of them found a single time. The top ten hold roughly 7% of the sample.

Systemically healthy Caucasian individuals from Russia, 35 to 50 in total and aged roughly 6 to 100 years, were included as donors. Each donor gave ten milliliters of peripheral blood, collected into EDTA-treated Vacutainer tubes. PBMCs were isolated by Ficoll-Paque density-gradient centrifugation, with at least 6 million obtained per sample. Trizol reagent was used to extract total RNA from PBMCs, with at least 6 micrograms per sample. For every donor, flow cytometry on a PBMC aliquot measured the percentage of naive CD45RAhigh/CD27high T cells. This sequence uses TRBV7-9 and TRBJ1-2; a weak D assignment points to TRBD1 (6 bases agree). This clonotype originated in a man between 18 and 35 years old in good health. The source material was blood. This receptor carries the CDR3 CASSLDSYKDYGYTF. The DNA reads as follows: TGTGCCAGCAGCTTGGACAGTTACAAGGACTATGGCTACACCTTC. The CDR3 plus the reference TRBV7-9 and TRBJ1-2 genes for the other parts give the full variable domain: DTGVSQNPRHKITKRGQNVTFRCDPISEHNRLYWYRQTLGQGPEFLTYFQNEAQLEKSRLLSDRFSAERPKGSFSTLEIQRTEQGDSAMYLCASSLDSYKDYGYTFGSGTRLTVV.